What follows are 7 T cell receptor beta chains derived from one specimen sequenced in a study of T cells in women clearing cervical HPV infection. Here immunoSEQ multiplex PCR was the method, and the copy in TCRdb shows in-frame clones only, minus some. The sample features about 26,000 clones, with 11% in its top ten. Sequenced: blood buffy coat. The receptors originated from a woman aged 18-70 years with a cervical HPV16 infection that either progressed to CIN3+ or cleared (not recorded which).

In the case of this clone: The read ends 3 residues shy of where the CDR3 ends; the end is completed using the germline J gene. V and J are TRBV7-9 and TRBJ2-5; TRBD2 matches at 7 bases. This CDR3 has 15 residues. Germline lookup yields CDR1 SEHNR and CDR2 FQNEAQ (reference sequence). Trimming removed 4 bases from V and 5 bases from J; junction bases left unmatched: 10. The CDR3 here is CASSSLQAGRETQYF. CDR3 DNA (partial): TGTGCCAGCAGCTCCCTTCAAGCGGGAAGGGAGACC.

For this clone: The read ends 3 residues before the CDR3 terminus; that terminus is restored from the germline J gene. Other DNA sequences within the sample encode an identical CDR3. J is TRBJ1-2 and V is TRBV2, with 7 bases matching TRBD1. Germline V lookup: CDR1 SNHLY, CDR2 FYNNEI. There are 15 residues in the CDR3. V lost 6 bases to trimming and J lost 3 bases; unmatched junction nucleotides: 10. The sequenced part of the CDR3 DNA is TGTGCCAGCAGCCATGGAGGGACAGCGGACTATGGC. This gives the protein CASSHGGTADYG. The entire CDR3 protein reads CASSHGGTADYGYTF.

About this clone itself: With the read ending 3 residues before the CDR3 end, the germline J gene is used to fill in that end. J is TRBJ2-7 and V is TRBV20-1, with D unresolved. Germline CDR1 reads DFQATT; CDR2 reads SNEGSKA (reference sequence). This CDR3 has 12 amino acids. V dropped 1 base and J dropped 4 bases, with 8 bases sitting between them. CDR3 bases read: TGCAGTGCTAGAGCAAGCCAATACGAG. Protein product: CSARASQYE. The entire CDR3 sequence reads CSARASQYEQYF.

To note about this clone: The missing CDR3 end, 3 residues past where the read stops, is filled in from the germline J gene. This chain links TRBV19 with TRBJ2-2; TRBD1 aligns across 8 bases. There are 17 residues in the CDR3. The germline V gene has CDR1 LNHDA and CDR2 SQIVND (reference sequence). Incomplete CDR3 DNA: TGTGCCAGTAGTACCCTGGGGACAGGCCGTAGAGATGGAAAG. Translation gives CASSTLGTGRRDGK. The whole CDR3 sequence reads CASSTLGTGRRDGKLFF.

A remark on this clone: The read terminates 3 residues ahead of where the CDR3 ends, so the germline J gene completes it. V gene TRBV7-9 combines with J gene TRBJ1-1; weak D call: TRBD1 (5 bases). The CDR3 totals 14 residues. Germline CDR1 reads SEHNR; CDR2 reads FQNEAQ (reference sequence). The part of the CDR3 DNA that was read is TGTGCCAGCAGCCCTTCAGAGGTGGCCCAGGGA. Translating gives CASSPSEVAQG. The full CDR3 protein is CASSPSEVAQGAFF.

As regards this clone: The CDR3 end is not reached by the read, which stops 3 residues before it; the germline J gene fills it in. This chain links TRBV6-1 with TRBJ2-5; TRBD1 matches at 8 bases. Germline CDR1 is MNHNS and CDR2 is SASEGT. CDR3 length equals 14 residues. V shed 4 bases, J shed 5 bases, and the junction held 6 bases outside the gene matches. The CDR3 bases that were read are TGTGCCAGCAGTGCCACAGGGGGATGGGAGACC. Its protein product is CASSATGGWET. The CDR3 reads in full as CASSATGGWETQYF.

Points on this clone: With the read ending 3 residues before the CDR3 end, the germline J gene is used to fill in that end. This rearrangement joins TRBV4-2 to TRBJ1-2; D gene unclear. This CDR3 contains 20 residues. Germline V CDR1 and CDR2: LGHNA, YNFKEQ. CDR3 region: CASSQQPRTTSGRYTDTYTF. The CDR3 DNA, read in part, is TGTGCCAGCAGCCAGCAGCCCCGCACGACTAGCGGGAGATACACAGATACC.